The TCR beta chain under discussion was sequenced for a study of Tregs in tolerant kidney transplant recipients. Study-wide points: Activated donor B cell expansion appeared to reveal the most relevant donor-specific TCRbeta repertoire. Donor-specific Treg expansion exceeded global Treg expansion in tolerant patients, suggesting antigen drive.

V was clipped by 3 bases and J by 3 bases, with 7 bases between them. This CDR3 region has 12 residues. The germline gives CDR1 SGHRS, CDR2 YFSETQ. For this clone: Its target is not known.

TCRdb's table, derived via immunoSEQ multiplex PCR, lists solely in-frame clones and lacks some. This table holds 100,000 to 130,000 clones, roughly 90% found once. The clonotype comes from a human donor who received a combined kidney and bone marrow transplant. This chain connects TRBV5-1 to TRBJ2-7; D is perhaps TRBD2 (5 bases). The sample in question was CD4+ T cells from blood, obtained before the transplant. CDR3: CASSSGFYEQYF. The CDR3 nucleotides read TGCGCCAGCAGCTCGGGGTTCTACGAGCAGTACTTC.